This is a list of T cell receptor beta chains from one sample in a study of neurological immune-mediated disorders. TCRdb re-called the 5' RACE reads through MiXCR, storing one row per CDR3 protein. The sample holds about 42,000 distinct CDR3 sequences, roughly 21% seen once. Sample: PBMCs. The receptor set was obtained from a man in his 60s with HTLV-1-associated myelopathy (HAM/TSP). The CDR3 runs from the conserved cysteine through the conserved F or W. The D gene is left open where the match is weak. Not every row has a clone size; where given, it reads once, few, many or a size class.

j_gene,d_gene,abundance,v_gene,CDR3aa,CDR3nt
TRBJ2-5,TRBD2,.,TRBV20-1,CSARGLAVETQYF,TGCAGTGCTAGGGGACTAGCGGTTGAGACCCAGTACTTC
TRBJ1-3,.,.,TRBV5-1,CASSPRDSGNTIYF,TGCGCCAGCAGCCCCCGAGACTCTGGAAACACCATATATTTT
TRBJ2-7,.,many,TRBV5-1,CASRPVGTPYEQYF,TGCGCCAGCAGGCCGGTCGGGACTCCCTACGAGCAGTACTTC
TRBJ1-4,TRBD1,many,TRBV29-1,CSGTGGIANEKLFF,TGCAGCGGTACAGGGGGTATAGCTAATGAAAAACTGTTTTTT
TRBJ2-3,TRBD2,few,TRBV7-6,CASSLGARTSGNTYTQYF,TGTGCCAGCAGCTTGGGTGCCCGGACTAGCGGGAATACATATACGCAGTATTTT
TRBJ2-7,.,.,TRBV15,CATSRGGGRIYEQYF,TGTGCCACCAGCAGAGGGGGGGGGCGCATCTACGAGCAGTACTTC
TRBJ2-1,.,many,TRBV5-1,CASRGVGGMPHNEQFF,TGCGCCAGCAGGGGTGTGGGAGGTATGCCCCACAATGAGCAGTTCTTC
TRBJ2-2,.,many,TRBV5-1,CASSLGDRNTGELFF,TGCGCCAGCAGCTTGGGTGACCGGAACACCGGGGAGCTGTTTTTT
TRBJ2-1,TRBD2,.,TRBV20-1,CSARSLAGGYNEQFF,TGCAGTGCTAGGAGTCTAGCGGGAGGTTACAATGAGCAGTTCTTC
TRBJ1-2,.,.,TRBV5-1,CASSLEGEAYGYTF,TGCGCCAGCAGCTTGGAGGGAGAGGCCTATGGCTACACCTTC
TRBJ2-3,.,few,TRBV30,CAWSSSADTNTDTQYF,TGTGCCTGGAGTTCATCAGCGGATACTAACACAGATACGCAGTATTTT
TRBJ2-5,.,.,TRBV5-4,CASSVDIGETQYF,TGTGCCAGCAGCGTTGACATTGGAGAGACCCAGTACTTC
TRBJ2-2,.,few,TRBV9,CASSVVTGGTYTGELFF,TGTGCCAGCAGCGTAGTAACGGGCGGGACGTACACCGGGGAGCTGTTTTTT
TRBJ1-1,TRBD1,many,TRBV7-2,CASSAGQWAEAFF,TGTGCCAGCAGCGCGGGACAGTGGGCTGAAGCTTTCTTT
TRBJ2-1,TRBD1,.,TRBV9,CASSVGTDFGEQFF,TGTGCCAGCAGCGTTGGGACAGATTTCGGTGAGCAGTTCTTC
TRBJ2-3,TRBD2,.,TRBV5-1,CASSKGLAGRFTDTQYF,TGCGCCAGCAGCAAAGGACTAGCGGGGCGATTCACAGATACGCAGTATTTT
TRBJ2-7,.,many,TRBV14,CASSELFLGEQYF,TGTGCCAGCAGCGAACTCTTTCTCGGGGAGCAGTACTTC
TRBJ2-3,.,few,TRBV29-1,CSVDETRGSDTQYF,TGCAGCGTCGACGAAACAAGGGGGTCAGATACGCAGTATTTT
TRBJ1-5,.,many,TRBV7-9,CASSLAPGPQHF,TGTGCCAGCAGCTTAGCTCCCGGGCCCCAGCATTTT